The rows below give T cell receptor beta chains drawn from one sample of a study of Graves' ophthalmopathy and Graves' hyperthyroidism. MiXCR was run by TCRdb on the multiplex PCR reads, yielding one entry per CDR3 protein. The sample includes around 660,000 distinct CDR3 sequences, about two fifths seen only once; the top ten take more than 2.5%. The sequencing input was peripheral blood. These receptors were obtained from an adult man with Graves' ophthalmopathy. Each CDR3 is given with its conserved first and last residue. The order of the fields is D gene, V gene, clone size, CDR3 protein. A D gene is named only where the DNA matches it firmly. Clone size appears in some rows only: once, few, many, or a class for an expanded clone.

.	TRBV15	many	CATSTRDSSYEQYF
TRBD1	TRBV5-1	.	CASSLTGQGEGYTF
.	TRBV10-3	few	CASSYSWQGSYEQYF
TRBD1	TRBV29-1	many	CSVRTGPETQYF
.	TRBV20-1	few	CSARDLREGQPQHF
.	TRBV20-1	.	CSARHYEQYF
.	TRBV2	many	CASSRDASGNTIYF
.	TRBV2	many	CASSEVRRWVEAFF
TRBD1	TRBV7-9	many	CASSSQGADGYTF
.	TRBV10-3	.	CATGPGYEQYF
.	TRBV7-2	.	CASSLYGAIIAKNIQYF
.	TRBV5-8	few	CASSLADSKETQYF
.	TRBV19	many	CASSPSASGANVLTF
TRBD2	TRBV4-1	few	CASSRGGESYEQYF
.	TRBV6-5	many	CASSYSDIPYEQYF
.	TRBV7-6	many	CASSLMTALNQPQHF
TRBD1	TRBV7-2	many	CASSPDRSTGEQYF
.	TRBV20-1	.	CSASGNYQETQYF